The present entry profiles one TCR beta chain with its context. Its antigen is as yet unknown. This sample's treatment: roughly 19 received Ad26.COV2.S at low or high dose, single or two shots; 5 received placebo; per-sample allocation not given. Sample collection was performed on day 63 after the first vaccine or placebo injection. The sample comes from a study of Ad26.COV2.S vaccination and SARS-CoV-2 variants. Study results and caveats: Relative to placebo recipients, vaccine recipients exhibited elevated spike-specific TCR breadth.

Libraries were prepared by immunoSEQ multiplex PCR; TCRdb keeps only in-frame clonotypes and omits some of them. The table has roughly 380,000 clones, 85% to 90% seen once. The V gene lost 3 bases and the J gene lost 4 bases, with 13 bases spanning the gap. Germline values: CDR1 GTSNPN, CDR2 SVGIG (reference sequence). This CDR3 contains 14 residues. This TCR was sampled from a person aged 18-60 years who received the Ad26.COV2.S COVID-19 vaccine or a placebo. The sequenced sample was peripheral blood, obtained in a trial of Ad26.COV2.S vaccine versus placebo. The chain has TRBV30 and TRBJ2-1; D is possibly TRBD1 (6 bases). CDR3 coding DNA: TGTGCCTGGAGCCCGGACAGAGTATACAATGAGCAGTTCTTC. Translating it yields CAWSPDRVYNEQFF.